Reported below is one T cell receptor (beta chain). Antigen: not known. The CDR3 loop spans 15 amino acids. The germline V gene has CDR1 SGHAT and CDR2 FQNNGV. V lost 6 bases, J lost 5 bases, and 10 bases stayed unmatched. Some clones are missing from TCRdb's copy, which holds only in-frame ones; the method was immunoSEQ multiplex PCR. The sample lists approximately 340,000 clones, roughly 81% occurring once. The data were taken from a study of Ad26.COV2.S vaccination and SARS-CoV-2 variants. Study-level background: Participants got Ad26.COV2.S intramuscularly, once or twice 56 days apart.

Regarding treatment: 15 to 20 received Ad26.COV2.S at low or high dose, single or two shots; about 5 received placebo; per-sample allocation not given. Collection of samples fell on day 63 after the first vaccine or placebo injection. Points from the study as a whole: Breadth measured for non-spike TCRs was similar across vaccine and placebo recipients. Vaccinees displayed broader spike-specific TCR repertoires than placebo recipients.

The clonotype comes from a person aged 18-60 years who received the Ad26.COV2.S COVID-19 vaccine or a placebo. Specimen: peripheral blood, collected in a trial of Ad26.COV2.S vaccine versus placebo. This sequence joins TRBV11-2 and TRBJ1-1, with TRBD1 matching over 9 bases. The CDR3 sequence: CASRKPGQGVTEAFF. CDR3 in DNA: TGTGCCAGCAGGAAACCGGGACAGGGCGTGACTGAAGCTTTCTTT.